These 15 T cell receptor beta chains originate from one sample sequenced in a study of T cell responses to AZD1222 COVID-19 vaccine (dated by TCRdb to the early 2020s). Libraries came from the immunoSEQ multiplex PCR assay. TCRdb took over this immuneACCESS table, retaining in-frame rearrangements with V and J assigned. Such tables are incomplete; in checked studies, under half of the missing clones stem from an unresolved V gene, and the remainder is unexplained. The sample table records 100,000 to 150,000 clones; roughly nine tenths of these occur just once. The ten top clones hold under 3% of the sample. The sample's time point, from its label and the paper: about 28 days (+/-7) after the second vaccine dose. The sequenced sample was peripheral blood, obtained 28 days after the second AZD1222 dose. The receptors come from an adult who received the AZD1222 COVID-19 vaccine.

The chain combines TRBV7-2 with TRBJ1-6; weak D call: TRBD1 (6 bases). Trimming stripped 5 bases from V and 9 bases from J, with 14 bases between. Germline V gene data show CDR1 as SGHTA and CDR2 as FQGNSA. CDR3 length: 14 residues. The CDR3 DNA follows: TGTGCCAGCAGCCTGCAGGGGAACGGTTCACCCCTCCACTTT. Translating it yields CASSLQGNGSPLHF.

The chain recombines TRBV24-1 with TRBJ2-3; D might be TRBD1 (5 bases). The CDR3 runs to 13 residues. Per germline, CDR1 KGHDR and CDR2 SFDVKD. The ends were cut back, 6 bases at V and 2 bases at J, with 8 bases in the middle. The DNA of the CDR3 is TGTGCCACCAGTCACAGGATCACAGATACGCAGTATTTT. Translated, it gives CATSHRITDTQYF.

The rearrangement joins TRBV5-1 to TRBJ1-3; D not certain. Germline loops: CDR1 SGHRS, CDR2 YFSETQ. The CDR3 length is 15 residues. Trimming stripped 0 bases from V and 0 bases from J, with 7 bases between. The CDR3 nucleotides read TGCGCCAGCAGCTTGGGCACCTTCTCTGGAAACACCATATATTTT. It specifies CASSLGTFSGNTIYF.

Notes on this clone: Other DNA sequences in this sample translate to the same CDR3. The genes are TRBV6-5 and TRBJ1-2; maybe TRBD1 (6 bases). V was clipped by 8 bases and J by 2 bases, with 6 bases between them. Germline CDR1 is MNHEY and CDR2 is SVGAGI. CDR3 length equals 11 residues. The CDR3 DNA sequence: TGTGCCAGCGGACAGAACTATGGCTACACCTTC. This sequence encodes CASGQNYGYTF.

This clone was observed a few times. The chain combines TRBV7-2 with TRBJ2-7; D gene ambiguous. CDR3 length equals 15 residues. Per the germline V gene, CDR1 is SGHTA and CDR2 is FQGNSA. Trimming took 3 bases from V and 2 from J, leaving 14 bases between them. The CDR3 protein is CASSFSHGFAYEQYF. The CDR3 DNA is TGTGCCAGCAGCTTCTCACACGGGTTTGCCTACGAGCAGTACTTC.

The chain employs TRBV6-5 and TRBJ1-4; TRBD1 might be the D (5 bases). The CDR3 runs 13 residues. Trimming removed 6 bases from V and 3 bases from J, with 8 bases in between. CDR1 is MNHEY and CDR2 is SVGAGI in the germline V gene. DNA for the CDR3: TGTGCCAGCAGACGGGACTCTAATGAAAAACTGTTTTTT. Residues: CASRRDSNEKLFF.

The rearrangement uses TRBV18 and TRBJ1-4, with 8 bases matching TRBD1. Losses at the gene ends were 2 bases for V and 5 bases for J; bases not matched to a gene: 7. Germline lookup yields CDR1 KGHSH and CDR2 LQKENI. The CDR3 loop spans 16 amino acids. CDR3 sequence reads: CASSPTGTGENEKLFF. CDR3 nucleotides: TGTGCCAGCTCACCAACCGGGACAGGAGAGAATGAAAAACTGTTTTTT.

This clone was seen a single time. The V call is TRBV28, the J call TRBJ2-5; D is unresolved. The CDR3 totals 13 residues. CDR1 is MDHEN, CDR2 SYDVKM, per germline. The germline V and J ends were trimmed by 3 bases and 5 bases, with 10 bases remaining between them. The CDR3 DNA reads TGTGCCAGCAGTTTGCCCGGGTTGGAGACCCAGTACTTC. Translated: CASSLPGLETQYF.

The genes are TRBV5-4 and TRBJ1-6; a weak D match, TRBD1 (5 bases). This CDR3 has 18 residues. Germline-derived CDR1 and CDR2 are SGHNT and YYREEE (reference sequence). Trimming pared 4 bases from V and 2 bases from J, leaving 19 bases between. The CDR3 reads CASSLSSGGLTYNSPLHF. The DNA for the CDR3 is TGTGCCAGCAGCCTTTCCTCGGGGGGACTAACCTATAATTCACCCCTCCACTTT.

This clone appeared a single time. Here the CDR3 DNA reads TGTGCCAGCATGATAAACAGGGGGCCGGAGACCCAGTACTTC. Its translation is CASMINRGPETQYF. The gene calls are TRBV2 and TRBJ2-5; 9 bases are shared with TRBD1. The CDR3 extends over 14 amino acids. Germline loops: CDR1 SNHLY, CDR2 FYNNEI. With 7 bases clipped from V and 5 bases from J, the junction kept 8 bases outside the gene matches.

The chain joins TRBV5-6 to TRBJ1-6; possible D gene TRBD1, 6 bases. The CDR3 loop spans 15 amino acids. V gave up 5 bases and J gave up 6 bases, with 15 bases separating them. CDR1 is SGHDT, CDR2 YYEEEE, per germline. CDR3 residues: CASSFFQGSNSPLHF. Written as DNA, the CDR3 is TGTGCCAGCAGTTTCTTTCAGGGGTCTAATTCACCCCTCCACTTT.

This clone was found a few times. The genes are TRBV28 and TRBJ1-2, with a tentative D call TRBD1 (5 bases). CDR3 length equals 13 residues. Trimming left V 5 bases short and J 8 bases short, with 15 bases between. Germline V gives CDR1 MDHEN, CDR2 SYDVKM. Here the CDR3 DNA reads TGTGCCAGCAGTAGGGGTGGGTCTGGCGGCTACACCTTC. Encoded protein: CASSRGGSGGYTF.

This clone was detected only once. The chain recombines TRBV2 with TRBJ2-3; D is undetermined. This CDR3 contains 13 residues. The germline gives CDR1 SNHLY, CDR2 FYNNEI. V lost 4 bases and J 4 bases, leaving 9 bases between the germline ends. The CDR3: CASSVTRSDTQYF. The CDR3 DNA sequence: TGTGCCAGCAGTGTAACTCGTTCAGATACGCAGTATTTT.

The genes are TRBV6-1 and TRBJ1-1; D gene uncertain. Trimming removed 1 base from V and 0 bases from J, with 3 bases in between. Germline lookup yields CDR1 MNHNS and CDR2 SASEGT. This CDR3 is built from 13 residues. CDR3 in DNA: TGTGCCAGCAGTGAAGTCGTGAACACTGAAGCTTTCTTT. Translating it yields CASSEVVNTEAFF.

This clone was seen a single time. J is TRBJ2-5 and V is TRBV7-6, with TRBD2 matching 8 bases. The CDR3 contains 15 residues. The germline CDR1 and CDR2 sequences are SGHVS and FNYEAQ. With 4 bases clipped from V and 4 bases from J, the junction kept 8 bases outside the gene matches. The CDR3, as DNA: TGTGCCAGCAGCTCCGCCGGGGGACTAGGAGAGACCCAGTACTTC. This sequence encodes CASSSAGGLGETQYF.